The 7 T cell receptor beta chains below come from one sample, sequenced in a study of T cell repertoires in cytomegalovirus infection. TCRdb used MiXCR to reprocess the reads, holding one entry per CDR3 protein. The sample holds some 680,000 distinct CDR3 sequences, 35% to 45% seen once. The sequencing input was PBMCs. The receptors stem from a human donor in good health (CMV status not recorded). Some clones in this sample may be carry-over from other donors' samples.

This rearrangement joins TRBV19 to TRBJ2-7; D may be TRBD1 or TRBD2 (6 bases each). The CDR3 has 17 residues. Trimming removed 6 bases from V and 2 bases from J, with 23 bases in between. The germline gives CDR1 LNHDA, CDR2 SQIVND (reference sequence). CDR3 nucleotide sequence: TGTGCCAGTAGCCCTATCAGTCTTCCGGGGGCGGCCTACGAGCAGTACTTC. Encoded protein: CASSPISLPGAAYEQYF. The full variable domain, its missing parts supplied by reference TRBV19 and TRBJ2-7, is DGGITQSPKYLFRKEGQNVTLSCEQNLNHDAMYWYRQDPGQGLRLIYYSQIVNDFQKGDIAEGYSVSREKKESFPLTVTSAQKNPTAFYLCASSPISLPGAAYEQYFGPGTRLTVT.

The genes are TRBV15 and TRBJ1-2, with 10 bases fitting TRBD1. Trimming removed 0 bases from V and 4 bases from J; junction bases left unmatched: 2. The CDR3 length is 15 residues. Germline V gene lookup returns CDR1 LNHNV and CDR2 YYDKDF (reference sequence). CDR3 bases: TGTGCCACCAGCAGAGAGACAGGGGGCGGCTATGGCTACACCTTC. Its translation: CATSRETGGGYGYTF.

This clonotype was observed many times. The gene calls are TRBV7-2 and TRBJ1-1; D remains ambiguous. The V and J ends lost 1 base and 1 base respectively, with 7 bases between them. Per the germline V gene, CDR1 is SGHTA and CDR2 is FQGNSA. The CDR3 spans 14 residues. CDR3 loop: CASSLESRNTEAFF. CDR3 in DNA: TGTGCCAGCAGCTTAGAGTCCAGGAACACTGAAGCTTTCTTT.

This clonotype was found a few times. The rearrangement uses TRBV20-1 and TRBJ1-1; 11 bases are shared with TRBD1. The V segment lost 0 bases and the J segment 1 base; nucleotides outside the gene matches: 4. Per germline, CDR1 DFQATT and CDR2 SNEGSKA (reference sequence). CDR3 size: 16 residues. The CDR3 bases are TGCAGTGCTAGAGATTGGGGACAGGGGGGGAACACTGAAGCTTTCTTT. Protein product: CSARDWGQGGNTEAFF.

This clonotype was picked up a small number of times. V gene TRBV19 combines with J gene TRBJ2-7; D gene uncertain. CDR1 is LNHDA and CDR2 is SQIVND in the germline V gene (reference sequence). Deletions cut 5 bases from V and 2 bases from J, with 16 bases between. The CDR3 is 15 amino acids. The CDR3 sequence: CASSARAAHTYEQYF. DNA of the CDR3: TGTGCCAGTAGTGCCCGGGCAGCACATACCTACGAGCAGTACTTC. Full variable domain (outside the CDR3, taken from reference TRBV19 and TRBJ2-7): DGGITQSPKYLFRKEGQNVTLSCEQNLNHDAMYWYRQDPGQGLRLIYYSQIVNDFQKGDIAEGYSVSREKKESFPLTVTSAQKNPTAFYLCASSARAAHTYEQYFGPGTRLTVT.

The gene calls are TRBV5-6 and TRBJ2-5; a possible D gene is TRBD2 (6 bases). This CDR3 is 15 amino acids long. V dropped 3 bases and J dropped 1 base, with 13 bases sitting between them. CDR1 and CDR2 (germline): SGHDT, YYEEEE. CDR3 bases: TGTGCCAGCAGCTCCTGGACTAAACTCCAAGAGACCCAGTACTTC. Translating it yields CASSSWTKLQETQYF.

The gene calls are TRBV4-2 and TRBJ2-7; 9 bases line up with TRBD2. The junction had 12 bases not matched to a gene; V was cut back by 1 base and J by 8 bases. The CDR3 loop spans 16 amino acids. Germline loops: CDR1 LGHNA, CDR2 YNFKEQ. DNA of the CDR3: TGTGCCAGCAGCCAAGGGATCGCGGGAGGGTCCCCACAGCAGTACTTC. Translation: CASSQGIAGGSPQQYF.